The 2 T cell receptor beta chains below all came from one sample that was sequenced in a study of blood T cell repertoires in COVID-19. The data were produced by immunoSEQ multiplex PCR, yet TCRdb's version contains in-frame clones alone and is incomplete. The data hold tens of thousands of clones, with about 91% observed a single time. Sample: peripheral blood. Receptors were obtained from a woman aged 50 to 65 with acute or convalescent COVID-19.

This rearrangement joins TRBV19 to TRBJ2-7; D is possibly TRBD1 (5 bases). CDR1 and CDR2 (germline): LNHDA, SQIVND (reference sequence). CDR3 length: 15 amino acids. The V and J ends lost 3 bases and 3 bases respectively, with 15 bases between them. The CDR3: CASSMGTGVRYEQYF. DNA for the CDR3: TGTGCCAGTAGTATGGGTACAGGAGTCCGCTACGAGCAGTACTTC.

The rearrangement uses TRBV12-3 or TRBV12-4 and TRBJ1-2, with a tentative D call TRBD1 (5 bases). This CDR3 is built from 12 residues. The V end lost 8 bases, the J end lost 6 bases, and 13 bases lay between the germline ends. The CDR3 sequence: CASGPGSDGYTF. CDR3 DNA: TGTGCCAGCGGTCCAGGGTCGGATGGCTACACCTTC.